The next 25 T cell receptor beta chains were all read from a single sample in a study of cytomegalovirus exposure and HLA in healthy donors. Primers for the PCR totalled 60 Vbeta and 13 Jbeta. TCRdb keeps only in-frame clones here, not all; method: immunoSEQ multiplex PCR. The sample is made up of about 160,000 clones, and the top ten hold roughly 1.3% of it. The sample consisted of PBMCs. The receptors stem from a woman aged 55-70 years in good health and CMV-seronegative.

The V gene is TRBV5-1, the J gene TRBJ1-3; D is unclear. Germline CDR1 reads SGHRS; CDR2 reads YFSETQ. Trimming shortened V by 0 bases and J by 0 bases, and 10 bases separated the two germline ends. This CDR3 has 16 residues. The CDR3 region is CASSLAVQASGNTIYF. CDR3 in DNA: TGCGCCAGCAGCTTGGCCGTTCAGGCCTCTGGAAACACCATATATTTT.

V is TRBV27 and J is TRBJ1-5, with D maybe TRBD1 (5 bases). Germline V gene lookup returns CDR1 MNHEY and CDR2 SMNVEV (reference sequence). The CDR3 has 14 amino acids. V was shortened by 3 bases and J by 5 bases, with 11 bases between the two germline ends. As DNA, the CDR3 is TGTGCCAGCAGTTTGGAGGGGCCGGATCAGCCCCAGCATTTT. This sequence encodes CASSLEGPDQPQHF.

The chain combines TRBV5-1 with TRBJ1-4, with 9 bases aligning to TRBD1. Looked up from germline, CDR1 is SGHRS and CDR2 is YFSETQ. The CDR3 sequence is 16 residues long. V lost 3 bases to trimming and J lost 3 bases; unmatched junction nucleotides: 6. The chain's CDR3 is CASSSGQGGSNEKLFF. The DNA of the CDR3 is TGCGCCAGCAGCTCGGGACAGGGAGGGTCTAATGAAAAACTGTTTTTT.

The chain is built from TRBV5-1 and TRBJ1-1, with TRBD1 matching over 8 bases. The CDR3 is 14 amino acids. Germline V gene data show CDR1 as SGHRS and CDR2 as YFSETQ. After removal of 3 bases from V and 2 bases from J, the junction contained 3 bases not matched to a gene. CDR3 sequence reads: CASSSGTGNTEAFF. As DNA, the CDR3 is TGCGCCAGCAGCTCCGGGACAGGCAACACTGAAGCTTTCTTT.

Notes on this clone: Other DNA sequences within the sample encode an identical CDR3. V usage is TRBV5-1 and J usage is TRBJ1-5; D may be TRBD1 (5 bases). The ends were cut back, 0 bases at V and 4 bases at J, with 8 bases in the middle. The germline V gene has CDR1 SGHRS and CDR2 YFSETQ. The CDR3 length is 14 residues. The CDR3 is CASSLGAGNQPQHF. CDR3 nucleotides: TGCGCCAGCAGCTTGGGGGCAGGGAATCAGCCCCAGCATTTT.

Here the CDR3 DNA reads TGTGCCAGCAGTGGGGCCTTTTGGGGCAATCAGCCCCAGCATTTT. This codes for CASSGAFWGNQPQHF. The genes are TRBV6-1 and TRBJ1-5, with D uncertain. Trimming took 4 bases from V and 2 from J, leaving 12 bases between them. The CDR3 loop spans 15 amino acids. Looked up from germline, CDR1 is MNHNS and CDR2 is SASEGT.

V and J are TRBV7-2 and TRBJ1-4; D remains unclear. V was shortened by 5 bases and J by 0 bases, with 13 bases between the two germline ends. This CDR3 region has 16 residues. The germline V gene has CDR1 SGHTA and CDR2 FQGNSA. For the CDR3, the DNA is TGTGCCAGCAGCCCCTGGGGAGGTACAACTAATGAAAAACTGTTTTTT. This codes for CASSPWGGTTNEKLFF.

The rearrangement joins TRBV5-1 to TRBJ2-6; TRBD1 might be the D (5 bases). The germline V gene encodes CDR1 SGHRS and CDR2 YFSETQ. The CDR3 is 16 residues long. V was trimmed by 3 bases and J by 0 bases, leaving 10 bases between them. CDR3 in amino acids: CASSSDRTSGANVLTF. CDR3 nucleotides: TGCGCCAGCAGCTCCGACAGAACCTCTGGGGCCAACGTCCTGACTTTC.

J is TRBJ2-7 and V is TRBV6-1; D not certain. Germline V lookup: CDR1 MNHNS, CDR2 SASEGT. The CDR3 has 13 amino acids. The germline V and J ends were trimmed by 3 bases and 0 bases, with 6 bases remaining between them. CDR3 nucleotides: TGTGCCAGCAGTGACAGAAGCTCCTACGAGCAGTACTTC. Translating gives CASSDRSSYEQYF.

The chain uses TRBV7-9 and TRBJ2-2, with D possibly TRBD1 on 5 matching bases. This CDR3 region has 16 residues. Germline V gene data show CDR1 as SEHNR and CDR2 as FQNEAQ (reference sequence). V was cut by 2 bases and J by 6 bases, with 16 bases left in between. The CDR3 sequence: CASSLFLPGKAGELFF. The CDR3 DNA sequence: TGTGCCAGCAGCTTATTTCTTCCAGGGAAGGCCGGGGAGCTGTTTTTT. The variable domain in full, completed from reference TRBV7-9 and TRBJ2-2, reads DTGVSQNPRHKITKRGQNVTFRCDPISEHNRLYWYRQTLGQGPEFLTYFQNEAQLEKSRLLSDRFSAERPKGSFSTLEIQRTEQGDSAMYLCASSLFLPGKAGELFFGEGSRLTVL.

This chain joins TRBV5-1 and TRBJ2-2; 9 nucleotides agree with TRBD1. V lost 7 bases, J lost 5 bases, and 9 bases stayed unmatched. This CDR3 region has 15 residues. Germline values: CDR1 SGHRS, CDR2 YFSETQ. CDR3 in amino acids: CASGGGQGGTGELFF. The CDR3 DNA reads as TGCGCCAGCGGAGGGGGACAGGGTGGAACCGGGGAGCTGTTTTTT.

The DNA of the CDR3 is TGTGCCAGAAGCTTGTGTCCTGGCTCACCCCTCCACTTT. This encodes CARSLCPGSPLHF. This chain uses TRBV5-3 with TRBJ1-6; D is ambiguous. TRBV5-3 is an open reading frame, and its role is uncertain. The ends were cut back, 1 base at V and 10 bases at J, with 9 bases in the middle. This CDR3 is built from 13 residues.

The chain has TRBV7-2 and TRBJ1-4, with D uncertain. V shed 1 base and J shed 8 bases, with 11 bases lying between them. Germline-derived CDR1 and CDR2 are SGHTA and FQGNSA. The CDR3 totals 14 residues. The CDR3 DNA reads as TGTGCCAGCAGCTTAGGAGGCGTATTGGAAAAACTGTTTTTT. Translated: CASSLGGVLEKLFF.

The chain carries TRBV5-1 and TRBJ2-5; D gene unclear. Germline values: CDR1 SGHRS, CDR2 YFSETQ. This CDR3 comprises 13 residues. Trimming cost V 4 bases and J 5 bases, with 12 bases left between them. Here the CDR3 DNA reads TGCGCCAGCAGCATCCACCGGCGGGAGACCCAGTACTTC. Amino acid sequence: CASSIHRRETQYF.

The chain couples TRBV5-1 to TRBJ1-5; 8 nucleotides agree with TRBD1. V lost 2 bases and J lost 5; bases outside the gene matches: 0. CDR1 is SGHRS, CDR2 YFSETQ, per germline. The CDR3 contains 13 residues. The CDR3 DNA follows: TGCGCCAGCAGCTTACAGGGGGATCAGCCCCAGCATTTT. Translating gives CASSLQGDQPQHF.

The gene calls are TRBV4-1 and TRBJ1-3; perhaps TRBD1 as D (5 bases). The CDR3 extends over 15 amino acids. CDR1 is MGHRA, CDR2 YSYEKL, per germline. The V gene lost 4 bases and the J gene lost 0 bases, with 10 bases spanning the gap. The CDR3 sequence is CASSPRQTSGNTIYF. DNA for the CDR3: TGCGCCAGCAGCCCCCGACAGACCTCTGGAAACACCATATATTTT.

The rearrangement links TRBV7-7 to TRBJ2-2, with D maybe TRBD2 (5 bases). The length of the CDR3 is 17 residues. V lost 5 bases and J lost 0, with 16 bases in between. Germline V CDR1 and CDR2: SSHAT, FNYEAQ (reference sequence). For the CDR3, the DNA is TGTGCCAGCAGCCATACAGTTCGAGGGCCGAACACCGGGGAGCTGTTTTTT. Translation: CASSHTVRGPNTGELFF.

The chain combines TRBV13 with TRBJ2-3, with D possibly matching TRBD1 (5 bases). The CDR3 runs 14 residues. Germline V gene sequence: CDR1 PRHDT, CDR2 FYEKMQ (reference sequence). Trimming stripped 8 bases from V and 2 bases from J, with 14 bases between. The CDR3 DNA sequence: TGTGCCAGCCGCATGGGGCTCCTCACAGATACGCAGTATTTT. Its protein product is CASRMGLLTDTQYF.

The chain recombines TRBV30 with TRBJ1-1; TRBD1 might be the D (5 bases). This CDR3 has 13 amino acids. V lost 0 bases to trimming and J lost 5 bases, with 10 bases between them. The V gene's germline CDR1 is GTSNPN and CDR2 SVGIG (reference sequence). As DNA, the CDR3 is TGTGCCTGGAGTGTAAACAGGTTTACTGAAGCTTTCTTT. It is translated as CAWSVNRFTEAFF.

The gene calls are TRBV29-1 and TRBJ1-2; TRBD1 is a possible D gene (5 bases). Germline V gene sequence: CDR1 SQVTM, CDR2 ANQGSEA. The CDR3 extends over 14 amino acids. The V and J ends lost 2 bases and 7 bases respectively, with 17 bases between them. The CDR3 protein is CSVESLGRVPGYTF. The CDR3 DNA sequence: TGCAGCGTTGAAAGTCTCGGCAGGGTACCTGGCTACACCTTC.

This chain links TRBV19 with TRBJ2-3; 12 nucleotides agree with TRBD2. This CDR3 has 15 residues. The germline V gene encodes CDR1 LNHDA and CDR2 SQIVND (reference sequence). Losses at the gene ends were 6 bases for V and 2 bases for J; bases not matched to a gene: 3. The CDR3 DNA is TGTGCCAGTAGGACTAGCGGGGGAACCACAGATACGCAGTATTTT. Amino acid sequence: CASRTSGGTTDTQYF.

The chain's CDR3 is CASSSYRGRRYF. CDR3 in DNA: TGTGCCAGCAGCTCTTACAGGGGGCGCAGGTACTTC. The genes are TRBV7-8 and TRBJ2-7; TRBD1 agrees at 9 bases. The CDR3 loop spans 12 amino acids. Germline CDR1 reads SGHVS; CDR2 reads FQNEAQ. Germline trimming cut 4 bases from V and 12 bases from J; bases unmatched to any gene: 7. Complete variable domain (other parts from reference TRBV7-8 and TRBJ2-7): GAGVSQSPRYKVAKRGQDVALRCDPISGHVSLFWYQQALGQGPEFLTYFQNEAQLDKSGLPSDRFFAERPEGSVSTLKIQRTQQEDSAVYLCASSSYRGRRYFGPGTRLTVT.

The chain combines TRBV9 with TRBJ2-7; D is unclear. The CDR3 is 14 residues long. Trimming took 0 bases from V and 2 from J, leaving 9 bases between them. Germline V lookup: CDR1 SGDLS, CDR2 YYNGEE. Here the CDR3 DNA reads TGTGCCAGCAGCGTAGAAGACGGAGCCTACGAGCAGTACTTC. Amino acids: CASSVEDGAYEQYF. The full variable domain, its missing parts supplied by reference TRBV9 and TRBJ2-7, is DSGVTQTPKHLITATGQRVTLRCSPRSGDLSVYWYQQSLDQGLQFLIQYYNGEERAKGNILERFSAQQFPDLHSELNLSSLELGDSALYFCASSVEDGAYEQYFGPGTRLTVT.

This chain joins TRBV18 and TRBJ2-7; the D gene is possibly TRBD1 (6 bases). V was clipped by 1 base and J by 6 bases, with 16 bases between them. The CDR3 is made up of 15 amino acids. Germline loops: CDR1 KGHSH, CDR2 LQKENI. For the CDR3, the DNA is TGTGCCAGCTCACCACTCGTAACGGGCAGGGGCGAGCAGTACTTC. Amino acid sequence: CASSPLVTGRGEQYF.

This chain links TRBV11-3 with TRBJ2-7; tentatively, D is TRBD2 (6 bases). Trimming pared 3 bases from V and 3 bases from J, leaving 9 bases between. Germline V gene data show CDR1 as SGHNT and CDR2 as YENEEA. The length of the CDR3 is 13 residues. The CDR3 bases are TGTGCCAGCAGCTTGGGACTCGGCTACGAGCAGTACTTC. Translating gives CASSLGLGYEQYF.